The clone carrying this TCR beta chain was observed a single time. The data originate from a study of blood T cell repertoires in COVID-19. Study-wide background: T cells, B-cell-depleted T cells, or PBMCs supplied cDNA or gDNA.

Enrolment of Seattle patients took place during active infection, and they were followed longitudinally. How the authors handled the data: Amplified reference gene primers provided the basis for estimating nucleated cell counts. This table comes from immunoSEQ multiplex PCR, and its TCRdb copy is limited to in-frame clones, with some not included. From that table come the V and J calls and clone size; the DNA was used to work out D and trimming. The sample records nearly 350,000 clones, 85% to 90% being singletons. The receptor's source is a woman in her seventies with COVID-19, enrolled during active disease. Sample: peripheral blood.

The CDR3 nucleotides are TGTGCCAGCAGCCATAACAGGGGGTTGAACACTGAAGCTTTCTTT. This encodes CASSHNRGLNTEAFF. The chain carries TRBV11-2 and TRBJ1-1, with TRBD1 identical over 8 bases. Unmatched junction bases numbered 5, after V lost 5 bases and J lost 0 bases. The germline V gene encodes CDR1 SGHAT and CDR2 FQNNGV. The CDR3 sequence is 15 residues long.